This TCR beta chain was identified during a study of cytomegalovirus exposure and HLA in healthy donors. Study results and limitations: Certain indistinguishable V segments, among them TRBV6-2 and TRBV6-3, were excluded. An observed cluster of highly shared sequence variants was recorded as a likely sequencing artifact.

In regard to this clone: Its cognate antigen is unknown.

This CDR3 has 16 residues. Germline loops: CDR1 MGHRA, CDR2 YSYEKL. Trimming cost V 1 base and J 1 base; bases outside gene matches: 5. Healthy bone marrow donors supplied every sample. PCR involved 60 Vbeta and 13 Jbeta primers. TCRdb's table, derived via immunoSEQ multiplex PCR, lists solely in-frame clones and lacks some. The sample records approximately 180,000 clones, 77% being singletons. The sequence derives from a woman aged 55-69 years in good health and CMV-seropositive. The chain combines TRBV4-1 with TRBJ2-5; 8 bases agree with TRBD2. Material for sequencing was PBMCs. CDR3 coding DNA: TGCGCCAGCAGCCAAGTTTGGCTAGCGGGCCAAGAGACCCAGTACTTC. Protein sequence: CASSQVWLAGQETQYF.